The 6 T cell receptor beta chains in this list originate from one sample, sequenced in a study of CD8 T cells in Susac syndrome. Random hexamers were used to reverse transcribe 0.5 to 1 ug of RNA. TCRdb re-analysed the immunoSEQ multiplex PCR reads in MiXCR, keeping a single row per CDR3 protein. The sample contains approximately 70,000 distinct CDR3 sequences, 95% of which appear only once. Sequencing was performed on CD8+ T cells from PBMCs. The receptor set was obtained from a human donor in good health.

The gene calls are TRBV15 and TRBJ2-1, with D maybe TRBD1 (6 bases). The CDR3 has 15 amino acids. Per germline, CDR1 LNHNV and CDR2 YYDKDF (reference sequence). Trimming took off 3 bases at V and 7 bases at J, with 16 bases between the two ends. CDR3 coding DNA: TGTGCCACCAGCAGCGAGGGGGATCCGAGGAATGAGCAGTTCTTC. Translation: CATSSEGDPRNEQFF.

CDR3 loop: CASKPLAGDYLAKNIQYF. The CDR3 nucleotides read TGTGCCAGCAAACCTCTAGCGGGGGATTACCTAGCCAAAAACATTCAGTACTTC. The chain couples TRBV6-1 to TRBJ2-4, with 10 bases fitting TRBD2. V shed 7 bases, J shed 0 bases, and the junction held 12 bases outside the gene matches. This CDR3 is built from 18 residues. Germline V CDR1 and CDR2: MNHNS, SASEGT.

This chain connects TRBV27 to TRBJ2-7; D is unclear. Germline CDR1 is MNHEY and CDR2 is SMNVEV (reference sequence). CDR3 length: 13 residues. V shed 5 bases and J shed 0 bases, with 8 bases lying between them. The CDR3 is CASSPSFSYEQYF. The CDR3 DNA follows: TGTGCCAGCAGTCCCTCATTCTCCTACGAGCAGTACTTC.

CDR3 sequence (DNA): TGTGCCAGCAGCTTGGGGGGGGTTCGGTATGGCTACACCTTC. It specifies CASSLGGVRYGYTF. V usage is TRBV5-6 and J usage is TRBJ1-2, with a weak D call TRBD1 (5 bases). Germline V gene lookup returns CDR1 SGHDT and CDR2 YYEEEE. Trimming stripped 0 bases from V and 5 bases from J, with 11 bases between. The CDR3 has 14 residues.

The chain employs TRBV29-1 and TRBJ2-5; D might be TRBD2 (6 bases). Trimming removed 3 bases from V and 5 bases from J, with 13 bases in between. Germline V CDR1 and CDR2: SQVTM, ANQGSEA. The CDR3 length is 13 residues. The DNA for the CDR3 is TGCAGCGTTGAGGTGGGGACTCGGGAGACCCAGTACTTC. Translated, it gives CSVEVGTRETQYF.

This chain joins TRBV28 and TRBJ2-1; 8 bases match TRBD1. The trim removed 6 bases at V and 5 bases at J, leaving 3 bases unmatched. Germline loops: CDR1 MDHEN, CDR2 SYDVKM. CDR3 size: 13 residues. The CDR3 DNA reads TGTGCCAGCAGAGAGACAGGGGACAATGAGCAGTTCTTC. Its translation is CASRETGDNEQFF.